This TCR beta chain was sequenced for a study of CD8+CD57+ T cells in acquired aplastic anemia. Across the study: CD4+ and CD8+ cells, once sorted, gave DNA averaging approximately 3.3 ug. General observations from the study: The same twenty-nine CD8+ CDR3 sequences occurred in patients and in controls.

Notes on this clonotype: The antigen remains undetermined.

Genomic DNA acted as the template from which TCR beta VDJ combination and CDR3 sequence profiling were carried out. TCRdb reprocessed the reads via MiXCR and lists one record per CDR3 protein. The sample shows 200,000 to 250,000 distinct CDR3 sequences, approximately 60% of them seen only once. Germline V gene sequence: CDR1 SSHAT, CDR2 FNYEAQ (reference sequence). The ends were cut back, 3 bases at V and 2 bases at J, with 10 bases in the middle. CDR3 length: 14 amino acids. Patients sequenced had flow cytometry evidence of CD8+CD57+ cell expansion. The TCR sequence derives from a human donor with aplastic anemia. What was sequenced was sorted CD4+, CD8+, or CD8+CD57+ T cells (not recorded which) from PBMCs. J is TRBJ2-5 and V is TRBV7-7; D is perhaps TRBD2 (6 bases). CDR3 residues: CASSFGGAQETQYF. DNA for the CDR3: TGTGCCAGCAGCTTCGGAGGGGCGCAAGAGACCCAGTACTTC. The full variable domain, completed using reference TRBV7-7 and TRBJ2-5, is GAGVSQSPRYKVTKRGQDVTLRCDPISSHATLYWYQQALGQGPEFLTYFNYEAQPDKSGLPSDRFSAERPEGSISTLTIQRTEQRDSAMYRCASSFGGAQETQYFGPGTRLLVL.